This TCR beta chain was sequenced for a study of cytomegalovirus exposure and HLA in healthy donors (dated by TCRdb to 2015 to 2018). The study in broad terms: An earlier analysis of around 600 of the donors reported about 250 Gb of sequence data and approximately 110 million unique TCR beta sequences from about 200 million T cells. The study aimed to test whether signatures of past pathogen exposure could be identified by cataloging public T cell receptors. The study used immunosequencing to profile the T cell repertoires of approximately 630 subjects and linked those repertoires to cytomegalovirus serostatus. To study patterns of TCR occurrence, a later analysis re-analyzed previously published TCR beta repertoires from 700 or so donors and added high-resolution HLA genotyping. To decide whether each TCR beta V gene segment behaved as functional or pseudogenic, an earlier analysis of some 580 of the donors relied on high-throughput TCR beta sequencing. Donor age, sex, ethnicity and CMV serostatus were compiled alongside the repertoire data. Both class I and class II loci were covered by HLA typing, at four-digit resolution. To predict cytomegalovirus infection status, the study brought together high-throughput TCR immunosequencing, statistical association of individual TCRs with disease status, and machine learning. The number of typed donors differed by locus: about 620-640 for A, B, C, DRB1 and DQB1; approximately 520 for DQA1; 606 for DPA1; and some 430 for DPB1. In a later genetic analysis, genome-wide SNP genotypes for about 65% of the roughly 700 donors were used, and that subset was treated as a discovery cohort. Across approximately 400 genotyped donors of the cohort, an average of about 240,000 unique TCR beta nucleotide sequences per donor were sequenced, and about a sixth of those sequences were non-productive. Of the roughly 400 genotyped donors, 81% were placed in the genetic ancestry cluster associated with self-reported Caucasian donors. Every repertoire in the discovery cohort had been generated on one and the same sequencing platform. An early release that covered approximately 600 HLA-typed donors contained approximately 300 gigabases of sequencing data and tens of millions of unique TCR sequences. Rather than using new phenotypic data, the later analysis identified candidate immune exposures from TCR beta sequences and from how often those sequences occurred across donors. In addition to the first cohort of 500 to 850 subjects, a separate validation cohort of some 120 different subjects was used. Roughly five DR-DQ haplotypes were handled as single units for association and clustering, since linkage in the cohort was strong. Broader findings and caveats from the paper: In a later genetic analysis, fewer N-insertions in productive TCRs were reported among donors in an Asian-associated ancestry cluster than the roughly 700-donor mean. A later analysis found that HLA-associated TCR beta chains were more clonally expanded and had lower generation probabilities than equally common non-associated chains. Most CMV-associated TCR beta chains appeared to be HLA-restricted in a later analysis, and the HLA associations seemed to be driven largely by CMV exposure. Correlated functional status among segregating V segments might be attributable to linkage disequilibrium, but an unknown experimental factor could not be ruled out. A total of 150 or so TCR beta chains were listed by the study as associated with cytomegalovirus. V-gene and J-gene trimming of TCR beta chains was associated with a missense DCLRE1C variant in a later genetic analysis, and the association was replicated in an independent cohort. Because counts were too low, seventeen rarely observed V segments, including chromosome 9 orphons, were left out of the earlier analysis of approximately 500 of the donors. Most TCR sequences were observed very rarely across donors, whereas some public TCRs were present in many individuals. A cluster of highly shared sequence variants was judged likely to be a technical artifact of the sequencing pipeline. A few of the identified cytomegalovirus-associated TCR beta chains were confirmed in vitro to be specific for cytomegalovirus antigens. In a later analysis, several top co-occurrence clusters were reported to appear linked to parvovirus B19, influenza, CMV and Epstein-Barr virus. In this cohort, only TCR beta chains were sequenced, and detectable features were limited by the absence of alpha or paired-chain data. When HLA alleles, especially DR and DQ, strongly co-occurred, TCR associations were difficult to assign to individual alleles. The authors suggested that the approach could potentially be generalized to other disease states and immunological phenotypes. A further reported finding was that TCR beta sequences accurately predicted the HLA-A and HLA-B alleles for most subjects in the first cohort. Sequencing depth was assumed to be roughly uniform across donors in the presence/absence analyses, though that assumption may not hold. The classifier was reported to diagnose cytomegalovirus status with high specificity and sensitivity in both the original and validation cohorts. Immune exposure information for the cohort was limited to CMV serostatus. Because some donors lacked HLA typing at each locus, the association tests relied only on the typed subset. According to a later analysis, TCR association rates differed among HLA loci, with DRB1 alleles showing the most associated TCRs and HLA-C alleles showing the fewest. At a false discovery rate of 0.05, a later analysis linked some 17,000 TCR beta sequences to specific HLA alleles. In an earlier analysis of over 550 of the donors, most TCR beta V segments were observed in productive rearrangements about 87% or about 30% of the time, broadly matching IMGT annotations. Some IMGT-functional V segments, including TRBV6-2 and TRBV6-3, could not be told apart with the 87-base-pair reads, so those segments were excluded.

According to the germline V gene (reference sequence), CDR1 reads MNHEY and CDR2 reads SMNVEV. The CDR3, cysteine through phenylalanine, is 17 amino acids long. Just CDR3 DNA is preserved here, 51 bases in frame from base 1. V gives up 2 bases and J gives up 0 bases, and the segment between their germline ends measures 14 bases. Concerning this clone: Its cognate antigen has yet to be identified. No quality values exist for individual bases; no much larger clone is one base distant.

The receptor library was made with the immunoSEQ multiplex PCR assay. For the multiplex PCR, a mixture combining 60 forward primers for TCR Vbeta segments and 13 reverse primers for TCR Jbeta segments was used. Amplification of the CDR3 region of rearranged TCR beta genes was performed with a multiplex PCR assay on genomic DNA. On the Illumina HiSeq System, the amplified TCR beta libraries were sequenced as 87-base-pair reads. The study's own analysis went as follows. A later analysis counted approximately 84 million unique TCR beta chains across the 550 to 800 repertoires, and around 12 million of these chains were shared by at least two donors. To remove PCR and sequencing errors, raw reads were error-corrected and collapsed into unique sequences using a nearest-neighbor algorithm that merged closely related sequences. V, D and J gene segments were assigned by aligning CDR3 sequences to IMGT reference sequences. Each retained sequence needed at least a six-nucleotide match to both a V gene segment and a J gene segment. A rearrangement counted as productive if the CDR3 had no stop codons and remained in frame with V and J, and every other rearrangement counted as non-productive. CDR3 was defined according to IMGT convention as the region running from the second conserved V-encoded cysteine to the conserved J-encoded phenylalanine. The earlier analysis of 587 of the donors excluded sequences that lacked an unambiguous match to a single V gene segment. An earlier analysis of 500 to 600 of the donors classified V segments as functional when productive rearrangements were above 56.7% and as segregating when the standard deviation between donors was above 5%. To diagnose cytomegalovirus status from the catalog of TCR beta chain sequences, a statistical classification framework was built. In a later analysis, V and J genes were assigned by comparing TCR nucleotide sequences against IMGT/GENE-DB human TR gene sequences. In a later analysis, CDR3 sequences and most-parsimonious VDJ recombination scenarios were assigned using the TCRdist pipeline. In a later analysis, each TCR beta chain was defined by its CDR3 amino acid sequence together with its V-gene family, and reads without a unique V-gene family were excluded. A later analysis removed several hundred highly shared, low-generation-probability nucleotide sequences to deal with suspected cross-contamination and a sequencing artifact. In a later analysis, a clonal expansion index for each public chain was calculated from normalized within-repertoire ranks of inferred template counts. In a later analysis, generation probabilities were computed with a VDJ recombination model fitted to out-of-frame rearrangements, and the resulting probabilities were checked against IGoR. A later analysis scored TCR-TCR, TCR-HLA and TCR-CMV co-occurrence with hypergeometric tests, applying a repertoire-size bias correction to TCR pairs. False discovery rates were estimated in a later analysis by permuting HLA or CMV assignments 20 times. A later analysis grouped co-occurring TCRs with DBSCAN, adding TCRdist sequence similarity when clustering within HLA-allele-positive subsets. Repertoires with fewer than 30,000 or more than 120,000 public chains, plus five repertoires with anomalous nucleotide sharing, were excluded from co-occurrence clustering. Imported from immuneACCESS, the table was reduced by TCRdb to in-frame sequences with V and J called. These copies leave out some clones; in studies compared against another copy, an unresolved V gene accounts for under half, and the cause of the remainder is not known. D and trimming come from the DNA, and the V and J calls and clone size come from that table. The table for this sample lists 100,000 to 150,000 clones; roughly four fifths of them were counted only once. Jointly, the top ten make up 2.7% of the sample.

The cohort consisted of some 730 healthy bone marrow donors. Cohort members were all nominally healthy when sampled, although unrecorded immune exposures were likely present. The donor tested CMV seronegative and was one of the 352 seronegative cohort members. A peripheral blood sample was provided by each donor, and peripheral blood mononuclear cells were used for TCR beta sequencing. Genomic DNA extraction from the blood cell samples was performed with the Qiagen DNeasy Blood Extraction Kit. This sequence originates from a boy aged 2 to 10 in good health and CMV-seronegative. The sequencing sample was made of PBMCs. The chain is made from TRBV27 and TRBJ2-1; the D gene is unclear. The DNA sequence is TGTGCCAGCAGTTTAATGTACTATCGTCCCTCCTACAATGAGCAGTTCTTC. This sequence encodes CASSLMYYRPSYNEQFF.